Presented here are 22 T cell receptor beta chains from one specimen sequenced in a study of identical twins. A single record per CDR3 protein comes from TCRdb applying MiXCR to the 5' RACE reads. This table has 250,000 to 350,000 distinct CDR3 sequences, around 9.7% appearing once. These data also formed part of another study, on yellow fever vaccine responses in identical twins.

Specimen: CD8+ T cells sorted from blood. Receptor source: a woman younger than 30 in good health.

The chain has TRBV28 and TRBJ2-7; D is tentatively TRBD1 or TRBD2 (6 bases each). Germline-derived CDR1 and CDR2 are MDHEN and SYDVKM. This CDR3 comprises 13 residues. Trimming took off 6 bases at V and 7 bases at J, with 16 bases between the two ends. CDR3 DNA sequence: TGTGCCAGCAGGGGACGGGGGCTAGTGGAGCAGTACTTC. As protein: CASRGRGLVEQYF.

This clonotype was counted a few times. The gene calls are TRBV4-3 and TRBJ2-7; TRBD2 matches 8 bases. The CDR3 has 15 residues. Trimming took 0 bases from V and 4 from J; bases not matched to a gene: 5. Germline lookup yields CDR1 LGHNA and CDR2 YSLEER. Here the CDR3 DNA reads TGCGCCAGCAGCCAAGATCCGGGAGGGCCTTACGAGCAGTACTTC. It specifies CASSQDPGGPYEQYF.

J is TRBJ2-7 and V is TRBV28; TRBD1 agrees at 9 bases. The J segment lost 0 bases and the V segment lost 3 bases, leaving 9 bases of the junction unmatched. Germline V gene lookup returns CDR1 MDHEN and CDR2 SYDVKM. This CDR3 comprises 17 residues. CDR3 residues: CASSFTNRGRSSYEQYF. The CDR3 DNA reads TGTGCCAGCAGTTTTACCAACAGGGGGCGAAGCTCCTACGAGCAGTACTTC. The complete variable domain, with remaining parts taken from reference TRBV28 and TRBJ2-7, reads DVKVTQSSRYLVKRTGEKVFLECVQDMDHENMFWYRQDPGLGLRLIYFSYDVKMKEKGDIPEGYSVSREKKERFSLILESASTNQTSMYLCASSFTNRGRSSYEQYFGPGTRLTVT.

This clonotype was counted only a few times. V usage is TRBV27 and J usage is TRBJ2-2; perhaps TRBD2 as D (5 bases). Between the trimmed V and J ends, which lost 6 bases and 3 bases, there was a span of 14 bases. The CDR3 extends over 15 amino acids. CDR1 MNHEY and CDR2 SMNVEV come from the germline V gene (reference sequence). CDR3 DNA: TGTGCCAGCAGCGCCGGCGGGTTATACACCGGGGAGCTGTTTTTT. Residues: CASSAGGLYTGELFF.

The chain is built from TRBV7-2 and TRBJ2-3, with 9 bases matching TRBD2. After removal of 2 bases from V and 2 bases from J, the junction contained 2 bases not matched to a gene. This CDR3 spans 15 amino acids. Per the germline V gene, CDR1 is SGHTA and CDR2 is FQGNSA. The CDR3, as DNA: TGTGCCAGCAGCTTACGGACTAGCGCCACAGATACGCAGTATTTT. Encoded protein: CASSLRTSATDTQYF.

This clonotype was recorded at least ten times. The rearrangement links TRBV4-1 to TRBJ2-7; possibly TRBD2 for D (6 bases). Trimming stripped 0 bases from V and 4 bases from J, with 13 bases between. This CDR3 has 15 residues. From germline, CDR1 is MGHRA and CDR2 YSYEKL. As DNA, the CDR3 is TGCGCCAGCAGCCAAGAGGACGGGAGCTATTACGAGCAGTACTTC. Translated, it gives CASSQEDGSYYEQYF.

This sequence joins TRBV4-3 and TRBJ2-7; D unresolved. This CDR3 comprises 14 residues. V lost 4 bases and J 6 bases, leaving 16 bases between the germline ends. In germline, CDR1 is LGHNA, CDR2 YSLEER. CDR3 sequence reads: CASSPRAGLGEQYF. DNA for the CDR3: TGCGCCAGCAGCCCCCGGGCCGGGTTGGGCGAGCAGTACTTC.

The rearrangement links TRBV3-1 to TRBJ2-1; tentatively, D is TRBD1 or TRBD2 (5 bases each). Trimming cost V 0 bases and J 2 bases, with 11 bases left between them. The CDR3 extends over 16 amino acids. Germline loops: CDR1 LGHDT, CDR2 YNNKEL (reference sequence). The CDR3 region has the DNA TGTGCCAGCAGCCAAGATTTAGGGGACGCCTACAATGAGCAGTTCTTC. Its protein is CASSQDLGDAYNEQFF.

This clonotype was seen repeatedly, ten times or more. The chain employs TRBV6-2 or TRBV6-3 and TRBJ1-5, with D tentatively TRBD1 (5 bases). V lost 0 bases and J 7 bases, leaving 13 bases between the germline ends. There are 15 residues in the CDR3. CDR1 is MNHEY, CDR2 SVGEGT, per germline. The DNA for the CDR3 is TGTGCCAGCAGTTACTCCGTACGGGGCCCCCAGCCCCAGCATTTT. It specifies CASSYSVRGPQPQHF.

This clonotype showed up just a few times. The chain combines TRBV9 with TRBJ1-1, with a tentative D call TRBD1 (6 bases). The CDR3 has 13 amino acids. Germline values: CDR1 SGDLS, CDR2 YYNGEE. The V end lost 3 bases, the J end lost 7 bases, and 13 bases lay between the germline ends. In DNA, the CDR3 is TGTGCCAGCAGCGAATCAGGGGTTGGTGAAGCTTTCTTT. Its protein is CASSESGVGEAFF.

The chain has TRBV29-1 and TRBJ2-1, with D uncertain. The V end lost 8 bases, the J end lost 6 bases, and 14 bases lay between the germline ends. Germline CDR1 reads SQVTM; CDR2 reads ANQGSEA. This CDR3 is built from 12 residues. The CDR3 DNA follows: TGCAGCCCAGTAGGGCCGGCCAATGAGCAGTTCTTC. This encodes CSPVGPANEQFF.

This clonotype was seen a few times. V and J are TRBV15 and TRBJ2-5, with a tentative D call TRBD2 (5 bases). The CDR3 covers 16 residues. Per germline, CDR1 LNHNV and CDR2 YYDKDF (reference sequence). The ends were cut back, 0 bases at V and 2 bases at J, with 13 bases in the middle. CDR3 DNA: TGTGCCACCAGCAGAGATCTTCCAGGACTTCAAGAGACCCAGTACTTC. Translating it yields CATSRDLPGLQETQYF.

This CDR3 is CASSSGQLNTEAFF. CDR3 DNA sequence: TGCGCCAGCAGCTCGGGACAGCTAAACACTGAAGCTTTCTTT. V is TRBV5-1 and J is TRBJ1-1; 7 bases are a match to TRBD1. J lost 2 bases, V lost 3 bases, and 4 bases had no gene match. The CDR3 has 14 amino acids. The germline V gene encodes CDR1 SGHRS and CDR2 YFSETQ.

The sample holds many counts of this clonotype. The genes are TRBV20-1 and TRBJ2-1; D gene unclear. V lost 4 bases to trimming and J lost 5 bases, with 15 bases between them. The CDR3 has 14 residues. Germline V gene sequence: CDR1 DFQATT, CDR2 SNEGSKA (reference sequence). In nucleotides, the CDR3 is TGCAGTGCTACTCTAGGGTCCCTTAACAATGAGCAGTTCTTC. Translated: CSATLGSLNNEQFF.

The chain uses TRBV29-1 and TRBJ2-7; D is perhaps TRBD1 (6 bases). Germline-derived CDR1 and CDR2 are SQVTM and ANQGSEA. V was clipped by 6 bases and J by 2 bases, with 14 bases between them. The CDR3 totals 13 residues. As DNA, the CDR3 is TGCAGCGTCAACGAGGGGGAGCCCTACGAGCAGTACTTC. Protein: CSVNEGEPYEQYF.

This clonotype has just a few counts. The J gene is TRBJ2-2, the V gene TRBV5-6; TRBD2 aligns across 7 bases. The V and J ends lost 5 bases and 5 bases, in that order; junction bases with no gene match: 9. CDR1 SGHDT and CDR2 YYEEEE come from the germline V gene. This CDR3 is 15 amino acids long. The CDR3 sequence: CASSPNGGETGELFF. CDR3 bases: TGTGCCAGCAGTCCCAATGGGGGGGAAACCGGGGAGCTGTTTTTT.

The table lists this clonotype with a few counts. The rearrangement joins TRBV7-8 to TRBJ2-1; D not certain. This CDR3 contains 15 residues. V was cut by 1 base and J by 8 bases, with 15 bases left in between. CDR1 and CDR2 (germline): SGHVS, FQNEAQ. This chain's CDR3 is CASSLVPASLDEQFF. The CDR3, as DNA: TGTGCCAGCAGCTTAGTCCCGGCTAGTCTCGATGAGCAGTTCTTC. Full variable domain (rest looked up from reference TRBV7-8 and TRBJ2-1): GAGVSQSPRYKVAKRGQDVALRCDPISGHVSLFWYQQALGQGPEFLTYFQNEAQLDKSGLPSDRFFAERPEGSVSTLKIQRTQQEDSAVYLCASSLVPASLDEQFFGPGTRLTVL.

The rearrangement joins TRBV27 to TRBJ2-7; D unclear. The V gene lost 8 bases and the J gene lost 4 bases, with 12 bases spanning the gap. CDR3 size: 12 residues. Germline V gives CDR1 MNHEY, CDR2 SMNVEV (reference sequence). CDR3 amino acids: CASRRDAYEQYF. CDR3 nucleotide sequence: TGTGCCAGCCGGAGAGACGCTTACGAGCAGTACTTC.

The rearrangement links TRBV24-1 to TRBJ1-5; D unresolved. Germline assignment: CDR1 KGHDR and CDR2 SFDVKD. This CDR3 spans 13 amino acids. Trimming took 1 base from V and 6 from J, leaving 6 bases between them. CDR3 sequence reads: CATSDFPGQPQHF. In DNA form, the CDR3 reads TGTGCCACCAGTGATTTCCCGGGTCAGCCCCAGCATTTT.

This clonotype was counted ten times or more. The chain uses TRBV10-3 and TRBJ2-3, with D unresolved. The CDR3 covers 15 residues. Between the trimmed V and J ends, which lost 3 bases and 2 bases, there was a span of 12 bases. From germline, CDR1 is ENHRY and CDR2 SYGVKD. The CDR3, as DNA: TGTGCCATCAGTGAACTGGGTCCCGCCACAGATACGCAGTATTTT. Its translation: CAISELGPATDTQYF.

The chain links TRBV15 to TRBJ2-5, with TRBD1 as a possible D gene (7 bases). Trimming took 2 bases from V and 4 from J, leaving 11 bases between them. Per germline, CDR1 LNHNV and CDR2 YYDKDF (reference sequence). The CDR3 spans 14 residues. The CDR3 DNA sequence: TGTGCCACCAGCAGACAGGGGGAGGTAGAGACCCAGTACTTC. Amino acid sequence: CATSRQGEVETQYF.

In its sample, this clonotype was seen a few times. The CDR3 reads CSVEGARDGYTF. In nucleotides, the CDR3 is TGCAGCGTTGAGGGGGCGCGTGATGGCTACACCTTC. The chain recombines TRBV29-1 with TRBJ1-2; weak D call: TRBD1 (6 bases). The V end was cut by 3 bases, the J end by 6 bases, with 11 bases between. This CDR3 region has 12 residues. CDR1 and CDR2 (germline): SQVTM, ANQGSEA.